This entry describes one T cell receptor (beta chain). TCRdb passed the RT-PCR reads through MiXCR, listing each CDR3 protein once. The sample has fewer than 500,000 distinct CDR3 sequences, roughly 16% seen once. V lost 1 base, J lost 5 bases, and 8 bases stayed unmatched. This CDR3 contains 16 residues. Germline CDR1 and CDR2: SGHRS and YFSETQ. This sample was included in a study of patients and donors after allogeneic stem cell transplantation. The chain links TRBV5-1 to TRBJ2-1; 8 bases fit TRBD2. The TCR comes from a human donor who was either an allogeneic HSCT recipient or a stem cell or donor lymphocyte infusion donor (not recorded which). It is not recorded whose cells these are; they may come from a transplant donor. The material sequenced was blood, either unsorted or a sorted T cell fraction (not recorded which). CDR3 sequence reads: CASSLRPGLGDNEQFF. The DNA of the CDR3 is TGCGCCAGCAGCTTGAGGCCGGGACTAGGGGACAATGAGCAGTTCTTC. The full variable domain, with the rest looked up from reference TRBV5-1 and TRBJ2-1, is KAGVTQTPRYLIKTRGQQVTLSCSPISGHRSVSWYQQTPGQGLQFLFEYFSETQRNKGNFPGRFSGRQFSNSRSEMNVSTLELGDSALYLCASSLRPGLGDNEQFFGPGTRLTVL.